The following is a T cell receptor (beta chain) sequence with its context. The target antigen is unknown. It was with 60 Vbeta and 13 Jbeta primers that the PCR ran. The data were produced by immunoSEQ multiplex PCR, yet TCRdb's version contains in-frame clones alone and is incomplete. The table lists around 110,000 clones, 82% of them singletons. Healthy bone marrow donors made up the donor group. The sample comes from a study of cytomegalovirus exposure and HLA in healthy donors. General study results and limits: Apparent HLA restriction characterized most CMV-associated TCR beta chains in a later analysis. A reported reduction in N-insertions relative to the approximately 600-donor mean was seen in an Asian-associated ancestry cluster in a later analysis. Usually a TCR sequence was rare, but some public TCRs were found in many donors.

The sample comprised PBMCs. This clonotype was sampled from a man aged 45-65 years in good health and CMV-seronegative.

CDR3 in amino acids: CASSFPTTYGYTF. CDR3 bases: TGTGCCAGCAGCTTTCCCACAACCTATGGCTACACCTTC. The genes are TRBV7-2 and TRBJ1-2; D uncertain. Germline CDR1 SGHTA, CDR2 FQGNSA. V lost 3 bases, J lost 4 bases, and 9 bases lay in between. The CDR3 has 13 amino acids.